These 16 T cell receptor beta chains originate from one sample sequenced in a study of CD8+CD57+ T cells in acquired aplastic anemia. CD8+CD57+ cell expansion had been shown by flow cytometry in patients chosen for sequencing. Profiles of TCR beta VDJ and CDR3 were generated from a genomic DNA template. TCRdb passed the reads through MiXCR, listing each CDR3 protein once. The table records 100,000 to 150,000 distinct CDR3 sequences, 40% of them present only once. The source material was sorted CD4+, CD8+, or CD8+CD57+ T cells (not recorded which) from PBMCs. All receptors come from a human donor with aplastic anemia.

The V and J genes are TRBV9 and TRBJ1-3, with D tentatively TRBD1 (6 bases). Germline-derived CDR1 and CDR2 are SGDLS and YYNGEE. The CDR3 covers 16 residues. Trimming pared 0 bases from V and 4 bases from J, leaving 14 bases between. DNA of the CDR3: TGTGCCAGCAGCGTAGACAGGGTGTCGGTCGGAAACACCATATATTTT. It yields the protein CASSVDRVSVGNTIYF.

This clonotype was seen once. It may be a read error: a sequence one base away is much more abundant. The chain links TRBV28 to TRBJ1-6; D ambiguous. The length of the CDR3 is 13 residues. Trimming took 6 bases from V and 10 from J, leaving 13 bases between them. The germline V gene has CDR1 MDHEN and CDR2 SYDVKM. CDR3 protein: CASSPPLGSPLHF. CDR3 sequence (DNA): TGTGCCAGCAGCCCCCCGTTGGGATCACCCCTCCACTTT.

This clonotype was detected only a few times. This chain uses TRBV5-1 with TRBJ1-2, with D maybe TRBD1 (6 bases). Trimming took off 0 bases at V and 6 bases at J, with 15 bases between the two ends. Germline V gives CDR1 SGHRS, CDR2 YFSETQ. This CDR3 is 15 amino acids long. The CDR3 DNA reads TGCGCCAGCAGCTTGGGGGGGGCTGCTAATAATGGCTACACCTTC. It specifies CASSLGGAANNGYTF.

V gene TRBV2 combines with J gene TRBJ1-6, with D tentatively TRBD1 (5 bases). Germline CDR1 and CDR2: SNHLY and FYNNEI. This CDR3 is 14 amino acids long. V was cut by 6 bases and J by 7 bases, with 13 bases left in between. CDR3 coding DNA: TGTGCCAGCAGCCCGGGACTCAAGAATTCACCCCTCCACTTT. Translation gives CASSPGLKNSPLHF.

A word on this clonotype: Since no conserved phenylalanine or tryptophan closes the CDR3, a read error is the likely cause. CDR3 region: CASSQSTRYPEKLFL. In DNA, the CDR3 is TGCGCCAGCAGCCAATCGACTAGGTATCCTGAAAAACTGTTTCTT. The chain has TRBV4-3 and TRBJ1-4; D unresolved. Trimming stripped 2 bases from V and 7 bases from J, with 14 bases between. Germline-derived CDR1 and CDR2 are LGHNA and YSLEER. The length of the CDR3 is 15 residues.

This clonotype was detected ten times or more. The genes are TRBV20-1 and TRBJ1-5, with D perhaps TRBD1 (6 bases). CDR1 and CDR2 from the germline V gene are DFQATT and SNEGSKA (reference sequence). V was cut by 0 bases and J by 4 bases, with 19 bases left in between. The CDR3 is made up of 17 amino acids. DNA for the CDR3: TGCAGTGCTAGAGACCCCAGTAGGACAGATTTTAATCAGCCCCAGCATTTT. The encoded protein is CSARDPSRTDFNQPQHF.

On this clonotype: A read error may be the cause here, since a much bigger clone is one base away. The CDR3 end shows no conserved phenylalanine or tryptophan, and so a read error is likely. The chain carries TRBV5-1 and TRBJ1-1; D uncertain. The CDR3 consists of 12 residues. CDR1 SGHRS and CDR2 YFSETQ come from the germline V gene. Between the trimmed V and J ends, which lost 1 base and 5 bases, there was a span of 6 bases. The CDR3 loop reads CASSLLGTEAFS. CDR3 in DNA: TGCGCCAGCAGCTTGTTGGGGACTGAAGCTTTCTCT.

There are many counts of this clonotype. This chain connects TRBV12-3 or TRBV12-4 to TRBJ2-4; D is unresolved. V was pared by 1 base and J by 0 bases, with 10 bases between. There are 16 residues in the CDR3. CDR3 DNA: TGTGCCAGCAGTTTAGGCCGACTCTTAGCCAAAAACATTCAGTACTTC. Translated: CASSLGRLLAKNIQYF.

As for this clonotype: This may arise from a read error, as a much more abundant clone is one base away. Here the CDR3 reads CASSLRTGGDTKAFF. The CDR3 DNA reads as TGTGCCAGCAGTTTACGGACAGGGGGGGACACTAAAGCTTTCTTT. This chain joins TRBV12-3 or TRBV12-4 and TRBJ1-1, with 10 nucleotides matching TRBD1. This CDR3 comprises 15 residues.

The chain recombines TRBV6-5 with TRBJ1-3, with D possibly matching TRBD1 (5 bases). The CDR3 length is 15 residues. The germline V and J ends were trimmed by 2 bases and 3 bases, with 11 bases remaining between them. Germline CDR1 reads MNHEY; CDR2 reads SVGAGI. CDR3 sequence reads: CASSYRGASGNTIYF. In nucleotides, the CDR3 is TGTGCCAGCAGTTACCGAGGGGCTAGTGGAAACACCATATATTTT.

This clonotype is termed medium-sized. The gene calls are TRBV2 and TRBJ2-7; a possible D gene is TRBD1 (6 bases). The V and J ends lost 6 bases and 3 bases respectively, with 9 bases between them. This CDR3 spans 12 amino acids. Looked up from germline, CDR1 is SNHLY and CDR2 is FYNNEI. The CDR3 DNA reads TGTGCCAGCAGCGAGGGGGACTACGAGCAGTACGTC. It yields the protein CASSEGDYEQYV.

This clonotype occurred once. The gene calls are TRBV18 and TRBJ2-5; 9 bases align to TRBD1. Germline V gene lookup returns CDR1 KGHSH and CDR2 LQKENI. The V segment lost 3 bases and the J segment 6 bases; nucleotides outside the gene matches: 14. This CDR3 has 17 residues. CDR3 sequence reads: CASSPLQGAFVMKTQYF. In DNA, the CDR3 is TGTGCCAGCTCACCTCTACAGGGGGCCTTCGTCATGAAGACCCAGTACTTC. Full variable domain (rest looked up from reference TRBV18 and TRBJ2-5): NAGVMQNPRHLVRRRGQEARLRCSPMKGHSHVYWYRQLPEEGLKFMVYLQKENIIDESGMPKERFSAEFPKEGPSILRIQQVVRGDSAAYFCASSPLQGAFVMKTQYFGPGTRLLVL.

The rearrangement uses TRBV3-1 and TRBJ1-4; 8 positions match TRBD1. V shed 5 bases and J 5 bases; nucleotides not matched to a gene: 4. The CDR3 totals 14 residues. The V gene's germline CDR1 is LGHDT and CDR2 YNNKEL (reference sequence). CDR3 sequence reads: CASSYRTGNEKLFF. The CDR3 nucleotides are TGTGCCAGCAGCTACCGGACAGGGAATGAAAAACTGTTTTTT.

This clonotype was detected many times. The V call is TRBV2, the J call TRBJ1-4; TRBD1 might be the D (6 bases). Germline loops: CDR1 SNHLY, CDR2 FYNNEI. This CDR3 contains 15 residues. V lost 6 bases to trimming and J lost 6 bases, with 17 bases between them. The CDR3 region is CASRSEGVTDEKLFF. The CDR3 coding sequence is TGTGCCAGCAGGTCCGAGGGGGTGACGGATGAAAAACTGTTTTTT.

To note about this clonotype: Sequence at one end of the junction differs from germline and may be a read error. This chain connects TRBV25-1 to TRBJ2-1; 10 bases are shared with TRBD1. Per the germline V gene, CDR1 is MGHDK and CDR2 is SYGVNS. The CDR3 contains 13 residues. The CDR3 DNA reads as TGTGCCAGCGGCCGGGACAGGGGATCGGAGCAGTCCTTC. It codes for CASGRDRGSEQSF.

This clonotype was recorded only once. This chain connects TRBV20-1 to TRBJ2-2; 7 bases are shared with TRBD2. This CDR3 is built from 16 residues. With V trimmed by 0 bases and J by 8 bases, 12 bases remained unmatched. Germline V lookup: CDR1 DFQATT, CDR2 SNEGSKA (reference sequence). For the CDR3, the DNA is TGCAGTGCTAGAGAGAAAAATATAGAAGCGGGGGGGGAGCTGTTTTTT. Its protein product is CSAREKNIEAGGELFF.